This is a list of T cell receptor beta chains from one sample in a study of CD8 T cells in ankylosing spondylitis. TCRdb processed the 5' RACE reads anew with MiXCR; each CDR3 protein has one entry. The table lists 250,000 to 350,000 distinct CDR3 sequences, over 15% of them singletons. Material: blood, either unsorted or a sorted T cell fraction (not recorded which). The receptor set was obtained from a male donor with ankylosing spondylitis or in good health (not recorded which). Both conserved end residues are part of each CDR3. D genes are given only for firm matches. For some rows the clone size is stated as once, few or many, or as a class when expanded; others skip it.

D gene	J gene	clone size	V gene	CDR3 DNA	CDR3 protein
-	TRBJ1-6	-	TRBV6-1	TGTGCCACTACGGTCGCGGCTAATTCACCCCTCCACTTT	CATTVAANSPLHF
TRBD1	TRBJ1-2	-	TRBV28	TGTGCCAGCAGACGACAGGGCCCTAACTATGGCTACACCTTC	CASRRQGPNYGYTF
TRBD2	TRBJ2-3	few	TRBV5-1	TGCGCCACCGGGACTAGCAGCACAGATACGCAGTATTTT	CATGTSSTDTQYF
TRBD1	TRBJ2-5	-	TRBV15	TGTGCCACCAGCAGTCGACAGGGAGAAGGAGAGACCCAGTACTTC	CATSSRQGEGETQYF
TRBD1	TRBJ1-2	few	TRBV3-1	TGTGCCAGCAGCCGGAGACAGGGGGCAGGCTATGGCTACACCTTC	CASSRRQGAGYGYTF
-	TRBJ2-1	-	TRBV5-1	TGCGCCAGCAGCTACGGAATTTACAGCTCGGACCCCAATGAGCAGTTCTTC	CASSYGIYSSDPNEQFF
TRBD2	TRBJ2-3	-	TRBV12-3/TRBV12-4	TGTGCCAGCAGTTTTAGCGGGAGGGACACAGATACGCAGTATTTT	CASSFSGRDTDTQYF
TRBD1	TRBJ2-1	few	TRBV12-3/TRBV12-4	TGTGCCAGCAGTTTATTTGGGGGACAGGGGGCGAATGAGCAGTTCTTC	CASSLFGGQGANEQFF
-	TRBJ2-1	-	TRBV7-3	TGTGCCAGCAGCTTAGGCCCAAGGAACAACAATGAGCAGTTCTTC	CASSLGPRNNNEQFF
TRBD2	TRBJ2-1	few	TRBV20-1	TGCAGTGCCGAGGGTGCTAGCGGGGACAATGAGCAGTTCTTC	CSAEGASGDNEQFF
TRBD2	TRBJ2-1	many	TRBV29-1	TGCAGCGTTGGCCCCTCGGGCGGGAGGGTAAACAATGAGCAGTTCTTC	CSVGPSGGRVNNEQFF
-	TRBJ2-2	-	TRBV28	TGTGCCAGCAGTAGTCGGGACCCTACCGGGGAGCTGTTTTTT	CASSSRDPTGELFF
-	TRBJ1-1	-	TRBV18	TGTGCCAGCTCACAACGCCGGGCTGAAGCTTTCTTT	CASSQRRAEAFF
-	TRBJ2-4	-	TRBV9	TGTGCCAGCAGCGTAGGGGGCAGGGGAAACATTCAGTACTTC	CASSVGGRGNIQYF
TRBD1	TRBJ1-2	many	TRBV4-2	TGTGCCAGCAGCCAAGTGGACAGGGAGCCGAACTATGGCTACACCTTC	CASSQVDREPNYGYTF
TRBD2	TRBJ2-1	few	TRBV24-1	TGTGCCACCAGTCCCTCGAGCGGGGGTTCAATTGAGCAGTTCTTC	CATSPSSGGSIEQFF
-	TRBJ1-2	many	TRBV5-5	-	CASSPVFGEGTF
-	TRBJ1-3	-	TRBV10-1	TGCGCCAGCGACGGGCCCCCATGGTGGGGATCTGGAAACACCATATATTTT	CASDGPPWWGSGNTIYF
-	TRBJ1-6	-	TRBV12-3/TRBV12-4	TGTGCCAGCACCTACCTCCCGGGTTCACCCCTCCACTTT	CASTYLPGSPLHF
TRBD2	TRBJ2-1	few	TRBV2	TGTGCCAGCAGTGAGGGGACTAGCGGTGACAATGAGCAGTTCTTC	CASSEGTSGDNEQFF
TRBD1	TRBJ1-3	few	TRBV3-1	TGTGCCAGCAGCATGCGACACAGGGGGACTGGAAACACCATATATTTT	CASSMRHRGTGNTIYF
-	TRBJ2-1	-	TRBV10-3	TGTGCCATCAGTGAGGCGACGGCGACTAGGGAACGGTCCTACAATGAGCAGTTCTTC	CAISEATATRERSYNEQFF
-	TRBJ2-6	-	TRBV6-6	TGTGCCAGCAGCCCGGACCATAACGTCCTGACTTTC	CASSPDHNVLTF
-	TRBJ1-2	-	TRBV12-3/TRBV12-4	TGTGCCAGCAGTTTAGCACGGCGGCGGAACTATGGCTACACCTTC	CASSLARRRNYGYTF
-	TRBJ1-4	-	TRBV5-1	TGCGCCAGCAGCTTGCGCCCAGCAACTAATGAAAAACTGTTTTTT	CASSLRPATNEKLFF
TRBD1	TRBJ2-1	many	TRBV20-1	TGCAGTGCTACCGACAGGGGTTTTGGTGAGCAGTTCTTC	CSATDRGFGEQFF
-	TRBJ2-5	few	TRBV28	TGTGCCAGCAGTCAACACCGGGACGGTGGGGAGACCCAGTACTTC	CASSQHRDGGETQYF
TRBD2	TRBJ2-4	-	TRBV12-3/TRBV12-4	TGTGCCAGCACCGAACTAGCGATCAAAAACATTCAGTACTTC	CASTELAIKNIQYF
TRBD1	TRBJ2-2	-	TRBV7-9	TGTGCCACAGCAGGGGGAACCGGGGAGCTGTTTTTT	CATAGGTGELFF
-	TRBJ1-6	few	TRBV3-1	TGTGCCAGCAGCAACCCAGGGTCACCCCTCCACTTT	CASSNPGSPLHF
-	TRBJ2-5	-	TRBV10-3	TGTGCCATCAGTGAGGAAGAGACCCAGTACTTC	CAISEEETQYF
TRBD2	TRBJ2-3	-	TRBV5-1	TGCGCCAGCAGCACAGGACTAGTGAGCACAGATACGCAGTATTTT	CASSTGLVSTDTQYF
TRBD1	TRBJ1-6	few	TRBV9	TGTGCCAGCAGCCTGGGGGACAGGGGAGGTTCACCCCTCCACTTT	CASSLGDRGGSPLHF
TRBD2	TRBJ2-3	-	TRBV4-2	TGTGCCAGCAGCCAAGTCCGAGCGGGAGCCACAGATACGCAGTATTTT	CASSQVRAGATDTQYF
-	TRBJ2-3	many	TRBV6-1	TGTGCCAGCAAGGAAGGGCGGGGAGGCACAGATACGCAGTATTTT	CASKEGRGGTDTQYF
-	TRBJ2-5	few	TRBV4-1	TGCGCCAGCAGCCAAGATACCGTCGGGGAGACCCAGTACTTC	CASSQDTVGETQYF
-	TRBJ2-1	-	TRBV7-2	TGTGCCAGCAGCTACGGGGGTATCGCGTACAATGAGCAGTCCTTC	CASSYGGIAYNEQSF
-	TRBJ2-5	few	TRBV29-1	TGCAGCGTTTTAGGGGAGACCCAGTACTTC	CSVLGETQYF
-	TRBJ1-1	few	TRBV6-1	TGTGCCAGCAGTGACCCTACAGGGTGGAGCGCCTTGAACACTGAAGCTTTCTTT	CASSDPTGWSALNTEAFF
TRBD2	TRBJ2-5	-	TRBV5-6	TGTGCCAGCAGCCGGGAGGAGGGTTTCCAAGAGACCCAGTACTTC	CASSREEGFQETQYF
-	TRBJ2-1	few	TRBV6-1	TGTGCCAGCAGACCAGAGGGGAGCTCCTACAATGAGCAGTTCTTC	CASRPEGSSYNEQFF
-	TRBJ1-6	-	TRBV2	TGTGCCAGCGCGCCAGCTTATAATTCACCCCTCCACTTT	CASAPAYNSPLHF
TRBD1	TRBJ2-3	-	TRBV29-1	TGCAGCGTTACGGACGGGGACAGGGGGCGTTCTGCCACAGATACGCAGTATTTT	CSVTDGDRGRSATDTQYF
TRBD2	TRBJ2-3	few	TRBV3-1	TGTGCCAGCAGCCAAGGGGACAGCCTACTAGCGGGAGCAGATACGCAGTATTTT	CASSQGDSLLAGADTQYF
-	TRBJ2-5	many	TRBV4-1	TGCGCCAGCAGCCAAGATAGGTGGCGTAAAGAGACCCAGTACTTC	CASSQDRWRKETQYF
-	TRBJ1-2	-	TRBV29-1	TGCAGCGTTGCCGAGGGCCAGGGTGCTGGCTACACCTTC	CSVAEGQGAGYTF
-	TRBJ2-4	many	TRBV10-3	TGTGCCATCAGTGCGATCCAAAACATTCAGTACTTC	CAISAIQNIQYF
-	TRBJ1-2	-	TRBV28	TGTGCCACCTCTGGGGCAACCCATAACTATGGCTACACCTTC	CATSGATHNYGYTF
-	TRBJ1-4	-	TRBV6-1	TGTGCCAGCAGACAACGGGACGGACCGAATGAAAAACTGTTTTTT	CASRQRDGPNEKLFF
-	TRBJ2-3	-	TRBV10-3	TGTGCCATCAGTGCGTCGGGACTCGAAAAGGCAGATACGCAGTATTTT	CAISASGLEKADTQYF
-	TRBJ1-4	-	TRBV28	TGTGCCAGCAGTTCGCCAGGTTCTAATGAAAAACTGTTTTTT	CASSSPGSNEKLFF
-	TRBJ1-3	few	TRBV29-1	TGCAGCGTGGGACTTTCGGTTGGAAACACCATATATTTT	CSVGLSVGNTIYF
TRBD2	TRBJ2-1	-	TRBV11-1	TGTGCCAGCAGCTTAGAGCGACTAGCGGGGTTGAGCTCCTACAATGAGCAGTTCTTC	CASSLERLAGLSSYNEQFF
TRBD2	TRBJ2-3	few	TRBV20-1	TGCAGTGCCCGGAGGGCTAGCGGGCAGGGAGGCACAGATACGCAGTATTTT	CSARRASGQGGTDTQYF
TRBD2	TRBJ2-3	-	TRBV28	TGTGCCAGCAGCTTACCTGTCGAGCGGGAGGAAAGCACAGATACGCAGTATTTT	CASSLPVEREESTDTQYF
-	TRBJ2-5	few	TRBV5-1	TGCGCCAGCAGGGATCACTTGGGGGAGACCCAGTACTTC	CASRDHLGETQYF